The TCR beta chain described here comes from a study of human T cells and chemical hapten exposure. Study information: Chiefly female patients presented with alopecia areata, totalis or universalis.

The library put unique molecular identifiers onto individual cDNA molecules. How the authors handled the data: A typical sample had 95,000 to 100,000 TCRs, with about 20,000 to 750,000 overall. From the RACE reads, TCRdb called clonotypes with MiXCR, one entry per CDR3 protein. These V and J calls originate from TCRdb's pipeline instead of the authors' own analysis. In the table there are under 300,000 distinct CDR3 sequences, more than 6.5% of which are singletons. J was trimmed by 3 bases and V by 2 bases; bases with no gene match: 13. In germline, CDR1 is SEHNR, CDR2 FQNEAQ (reference sequence). The CDR3 totals 20 residues. This clonotype was counted a few times. Time point indicated: pre-sensitization, week 0. The treatment is: therapeutic diphenylcyclopropenone sensitization with weekly scalp DPC.

The sequenced sample was whole blood, obtained in connection with sensitization to the hapten diphenylcyclopropenone (DPC). V gene TRBV7-9 combines with J gene TRBJ2-1; 13 bases match TRBD2. The TCR originated in a woman in her thirties or forties with alopecia areata. Some clones in this sample may be carry-over from other donors' samples. The CDR3 spells CASSLWRLAGGPPIYNEQFF. The CDR3, as DNA: TGTGCCAGCAGCTTATGGAGACTAGCGGGAGGCCCCCCTATCTACAATGAGCAGTTCTTC.